The entry that follows covers one T cell receptor beta chain sequence. The authors processed graft tissue to release intraepithelial and lamina propria lymphocytes. The data originate from a study of graft-versus-host responses after intestinal transplantation. The repertoire was sequenced with immunoSEQ multiplex PCR; TCRdb's copy has only in-frame clones and lacks some. The sample carries some 5,000 clones, over 75% recorded once. The sample consisted of ileum tissue, taken 156 days after intestinal transplant. The receptor was derived from a human patient who received an intestinal transplant, so some T cells may come from the graft donor.

The CDR3 nucleotides read TGTGCCACCAGCAGATTTTTGCAGGGACAAGGGGAGACCCAGTACTTC. Its protein is CATSRFLQGQGETQYF. V and J are TRBV15 and TRBJ2-5; D might be TRBD1 (6 bases). CDR3 length: 16 residues. Trimming took off 2 bases at V and 5 bases at J, with 18 bases between the two ends. Germline values: CDR1 LNHNV, CDR2 YYDKDF (reference sequence).